The following is a TCR beta chain sequence with its context. The antigen remains undetermined. The sample belongs to a study of T cell responses to AZD1222 COVID-19 vaccine. Across the study: Doses given second, at about 4 or about 12 weeks, were pooled. Study-level points and caveats: It should be noted that donors were predominantly white British and more often female, and clonal diversity was possibly underestimated.

The germline gives CDR1 SGHTA, CDR2 FQGNSA. The CDR3 consists of 16 residues. J gave up 4 bases and V 1 base, and 7 bases lay outside the gene matches. Data came from immunoSEQ multiplex PCR; TCRdb stores just in-frame clones and leaves some out. The sample records about 160,000 clones, more than 85% being singletons. The sequence derives from an adult in good health. Sequencing used peripheral blood, obtained on day 0 of AZD1222 vaccination. The chain is built from TRBV7-2 and TRBJ2-1; 7 bases line up with TRBD2. For the CDR3, the DNA is TGTGCCAGCAGCTTAGGCGTGGGAGGGCCATACAATGAGCAGTTCTTC. Protein: CASSLGVGGPYNEQFF. Using reference TRBV7-2 and TRBJ2-1 for the parts outside the CDR3, the full variable domain is GAGVSQSPSNKVTEKGKDVELRCDPISGHTALYWYRQSLGQGLEFLIYFQGNSAPDKSGLPSDRFSAERTGGSVSTLTIQRTQQEDSAVYLCASSLGVGGPYNEQFFGPGTRLTVL.